This paragraph covers one TCR beta chain sequence. The CDR3 loop spans 14 amino acids. V lost 4 bases and J lost 9; bases outside the gene matches: 9. Germline assignment: CDR1 MNHNY and CDR2 SVGAGI (reference sequence). Profiled with immunoSEQ multiplex PCR; TCRdb holds only in-frame clones, not every one. The table has 100,000 or so clones, approximately 94% seen once; the top ten hold 0.99%. This record belongs to a study of T cell changes during pregnancy in multiple sclerosis. The sample was peripheral blood, taken after pregnancy. The rearrangement links TRBV6-6 to TRBJ1-2, with TRBD1 identical over 9 bases. The sequence was collected from a female donor with multiple sclerosis, enrolled in a pregnancy study. The CDR3 DNA reads as TGTGCCAGCAGTTCTAATGGACAGGGGAGAAGCTACACCTTC. This translates into CASSSNGQGRSYTF.